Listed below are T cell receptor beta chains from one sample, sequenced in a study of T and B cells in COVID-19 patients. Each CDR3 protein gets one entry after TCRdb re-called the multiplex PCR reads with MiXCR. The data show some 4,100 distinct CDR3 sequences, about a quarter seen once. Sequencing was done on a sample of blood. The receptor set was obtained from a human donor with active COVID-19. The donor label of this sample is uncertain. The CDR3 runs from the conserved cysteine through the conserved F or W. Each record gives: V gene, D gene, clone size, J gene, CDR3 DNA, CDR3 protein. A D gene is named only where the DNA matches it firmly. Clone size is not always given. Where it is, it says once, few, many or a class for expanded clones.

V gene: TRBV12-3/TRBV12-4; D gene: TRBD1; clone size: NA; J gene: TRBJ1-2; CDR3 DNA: TGTGCCAGCAGTTTTTTCGGGACAGGGTATAACTATGGCTACACCTTC; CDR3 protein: CASSFFGTGYNYGYTF
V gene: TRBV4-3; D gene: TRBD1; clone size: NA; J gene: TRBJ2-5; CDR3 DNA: TGCGCCAGCAGCCAAGAACTACTAATACAGGGGAGAAAGACCCAGTACTTC; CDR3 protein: CASSQELLIQGRKTQYF
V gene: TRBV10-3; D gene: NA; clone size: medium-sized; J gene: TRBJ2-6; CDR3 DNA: TGTGCCATCAGGGCCTCTGGGGCCAACGTCCTGACTTTC; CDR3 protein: CAIRASGANVLTF
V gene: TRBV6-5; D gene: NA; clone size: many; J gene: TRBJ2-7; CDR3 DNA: TGTGCCAGCAGTACCCGCGGCCCTCCCGTGGGGGAGCAGTACTTC; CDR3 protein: CASSTRGPPVGEQYF
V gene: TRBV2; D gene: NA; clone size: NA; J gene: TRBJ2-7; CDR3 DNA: TGTGCCAGCAGTGAACGTCCGGCAGGGGAATACTTC; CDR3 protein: CASSERPAGEYF
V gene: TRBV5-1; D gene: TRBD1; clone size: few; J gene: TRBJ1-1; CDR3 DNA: TGCGCCAGCAGCCAGGGGGCGAACACTGAAGCTTTCTTT; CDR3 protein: CASSQGANTEAFF
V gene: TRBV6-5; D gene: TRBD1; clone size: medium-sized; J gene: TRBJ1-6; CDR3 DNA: TGTGCCAGCAGTTACCAGGGACAGGGTAATTCACCCCTCCACTTT; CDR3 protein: CASSYQGQGNSPLHF
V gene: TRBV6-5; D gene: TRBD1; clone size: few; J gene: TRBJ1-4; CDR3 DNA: TGTGCCAGCAGCTACAGGGGGTCGACTAATGAAAAACTGTTTTTT; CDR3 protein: CASSYRGSTNEKLFF
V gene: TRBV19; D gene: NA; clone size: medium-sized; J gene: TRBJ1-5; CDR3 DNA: TGTGCCAGTATCCCCGGGACGGGACATCAGCCCCAGCATTTT; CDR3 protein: CASIPGTGHQPQHF
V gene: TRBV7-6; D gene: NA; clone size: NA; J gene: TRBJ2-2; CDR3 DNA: TGTGCCAGCAGCTTTAGGACACAAGCGAACACCGGGGAGCTGTTTTTT; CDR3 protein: CASSFRTQANTGELFF
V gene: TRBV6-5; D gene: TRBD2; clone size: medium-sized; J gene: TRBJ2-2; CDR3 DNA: TGTGCCAGCAGGCGCGGGGGGGGGCTATGGACCGGGGAGCTGTTTTTT; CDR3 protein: CASRRGGGLWTGELFF
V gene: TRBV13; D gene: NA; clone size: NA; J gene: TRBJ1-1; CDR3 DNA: TGTGCCAGCAGCTTACACACTGAAGCTTTCTTT; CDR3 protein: CASSLHTEAFF
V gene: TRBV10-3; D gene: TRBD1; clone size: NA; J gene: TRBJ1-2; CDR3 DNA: TGTGCCATCAGCCCGGGACAGGGGGCGCTCGGCTACACCTTC; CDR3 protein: CAISPGQGALGYTF
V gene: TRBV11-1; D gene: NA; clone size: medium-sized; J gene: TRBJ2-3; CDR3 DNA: TGTGCCAGCAGCTTTGGGTTAGACAGAAGCACAGATACGCAGTATTTT; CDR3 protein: CASSFGLDRSTDTQYF
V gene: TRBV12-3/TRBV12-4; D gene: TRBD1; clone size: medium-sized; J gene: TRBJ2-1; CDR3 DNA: TGTGCCAGCAGTCCACCACAGGGGACCTCCTCCTACAATGAGCAGTTCTTC; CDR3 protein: CASSPPQGTSSYNEQFF
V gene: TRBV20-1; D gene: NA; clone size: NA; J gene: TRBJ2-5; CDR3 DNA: TGCAGTGCTAGAAGGGTGGGGGCGCGTAAAGAGACCCAGTACTTC; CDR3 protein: CSARRVGARKETQYF
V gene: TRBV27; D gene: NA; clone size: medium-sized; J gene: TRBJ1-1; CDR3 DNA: TGTGCCAGCAGTTATGGAGAACCGAACACTGAAGCTTTCTTT; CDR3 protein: CASSYGEPNTEAFF
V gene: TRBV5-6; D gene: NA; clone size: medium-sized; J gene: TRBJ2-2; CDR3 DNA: TGTGCCAGCAGCTTGAAGGGTCCCGGGGAGCTGTTTTTT; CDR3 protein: CASSLKGPGELFF